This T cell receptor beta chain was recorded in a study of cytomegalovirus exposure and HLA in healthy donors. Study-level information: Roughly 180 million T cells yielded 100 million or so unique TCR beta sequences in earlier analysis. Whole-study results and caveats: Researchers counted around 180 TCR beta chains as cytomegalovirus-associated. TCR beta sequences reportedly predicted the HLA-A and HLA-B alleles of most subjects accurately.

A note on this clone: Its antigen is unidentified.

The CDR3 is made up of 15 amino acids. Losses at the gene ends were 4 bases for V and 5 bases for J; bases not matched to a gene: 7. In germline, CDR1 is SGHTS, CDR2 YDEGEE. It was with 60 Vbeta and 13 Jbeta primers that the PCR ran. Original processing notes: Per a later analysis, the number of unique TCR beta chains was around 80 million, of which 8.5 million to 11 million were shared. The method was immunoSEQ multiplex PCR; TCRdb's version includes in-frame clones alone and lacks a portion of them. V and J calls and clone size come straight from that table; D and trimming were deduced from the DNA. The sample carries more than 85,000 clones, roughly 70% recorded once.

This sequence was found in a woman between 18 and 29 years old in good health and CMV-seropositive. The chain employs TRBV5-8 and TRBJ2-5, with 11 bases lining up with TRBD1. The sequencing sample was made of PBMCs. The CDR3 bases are TGTGCCAGCAGCACGGGGACAGGGGGTTTGGAGACCCAGTACTTC. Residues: CASSTGTGGLETQYF.